Below are 18 T cell receptor beta chains sequenced from a single sample in a study of identifying expanded T cells in peripheral blood. Assay used: immunoSEQ multiplex PCR; TCRdb lists only in-frame clones, some missing. The table lists approximately 110,000 clones, about nine tenths of them singletons. Sample: blood. The receptors stem from a person aged 18-70 years in good health.

This rearrangement joins TRBV2 to TRBJ1-6, with TRBD1 matching 9 bases. Losses at the gene ends were 3 bases for V and 7 bases for J; bases not matched to a gene: 4. CDR1 and CDR2 from the germline V gene are SNHLY and FYNNEI. This CDR3 region has 15 residues. CDR3 region: CASSEGTGKNSPLHF. DNA for the CDR3: TGTGCCAGCAGTGAGGGGACAGGGAAGAATTCACCCCTCCACTTT.

This chain connects TRBV5-6 to TRBJ2-5, with a tentative D call TRBD1 (5 bases). Trimming pared 5 bases from V and 2 bases from J, leaving 13 bases between. There are 14 residues in the CDR3. CDR1 is SGHDT, CDR2 YYEEEE, per germline. Here the CDR3 DNA reads TGTGCCAGCAGACTCGGCAGGGCACAAGAGACCCAGTACTTC. It specifies CASRLGRAQETQYF.

The CDR3: CASSLGRQGNQPQHF. CDR3 in DNA: TGTGCCAGCAGCTTGGGCCGTCAGGGCAATCAGCCCCAGCATTTT. The chain is built from TRBV5-4 and TRBJ1-5; D call uncertain. The germline V gene has CDR1 SGHNT and CDR2 YYREEE (reference sequence). The CDR3 loop spans 15 amino acids. The V and J ends lost 0 bases and 2 bases respectively, with 9 bases between them.

This clone was counted between two and nine times. The chain recombines TRBV5-1 with TRBJ1-2; 7 nucleotides match TRBD1. Germline CDR1 reads SGHRS; CDR2 reads YFSETQ. The ends lost 2 bases at V and 3 bases at J; junction bases unmatched: 10. This CDR3 has 16 amino acids. The CDR3 region has the DNA TGCGCCAGCAGCTTTGGCGGAGGGGGCGTTGACTATGGCTACACCTTC. Protein: CASSFGGGGVDYGYTF.

This chain uses TRBV19 with TRBJ2-7; 10 bases map to TRBD1. The ends lost 9 bases at V and 3 bases at J; junction bases unmatched: 2. This CDR3 spans 12 amino acids. Germline V lookup: CDR1 LNHDA, CDR2 SQIVND (reference sequence). The CDR3 loop reads CASRDRGYEQYF. In DNA, the CDR3 is TGTGCCAGCCGGGACAGGGGCTACGAGCAGTACTTC.

This chain joins TRBV28 and TRBJ1-4; TRBD1 is a possible D gene (5 bases). Trimming took off 7 bases at V and 0 bases at J, with 15 bases between the two ends. CDR3 length: 16 amino acids. Germline V gives CDR1 MDHEN, CDR2 SYDVKM. This CDR3 is CASTSPTAPTNEKLFF. The CDR3 DNA follows: TGTGCCAGCACCTCCCCGACAGCTCCAACTAATGAAAAACTGTTTTTT.

This chain links TRBV5-1 with TRBJ1-4; possible D gene TRBD1, 6 bases. V lost 1 base, J lost 7 bases, and 17 bases lay in between. The CDR3 totals 16 residues. The germline gives CDR1 SGHRS, CDR2 YFSETQ. The chain's CDR3 is CASSLTFDRPSEKLFF. DNA for the CDR3: TGCGCCAGCAGCTTGACCTTCGACAGGCCGAGTGAAAAACTGTTTTTT.

This chain uses TRBV7-3 with TRBJ2-2; 9 bases are shared with TRBD2. The junction had 18 bases not matched to a gene; V was cut back by 5 bases and J by 5 bases. This CDR3 comprises 19 residues. Germline V CDR1 and CDR2: SGHTA, FQGTGA. Here the CDR3 reads CASSPPPAAGGPGTGELFF. The CDR3 nucleotides are TGTGCCAGCAGCCCCCCTCCAGCTGCGGGAGGGCCGGGGACCGGGGAGCTGTTTTTT. The variable domain in full, with the rest retrieved from reference TRBV7-3 and TRBJ2-2, is GAGVSQTPSNKVTEKGKYVELRCDPISGHTALYWYRQSLGQGPEFLIYFQGTGAADDSGLPNDRFFAVRPEGSVSTLKIQRTERGDSAVYLCASSPPPAAGGPGTGELFFGEGSRLTVL.

The chain recombines TRBV14 with TRBJ2-7; TRBD1 matches at 8 bases. Germline CDR1 and CDR2: SGHDN and FVKESK. The V segment lost 4 bases and the J segment 1 base; nucleotides outside the gene matches: 12. The CDR3 covers 17 residues. The CDR3 here is CASSLTGGTGGSYEQYF. In DNA, the CDR3 is TGTGCCAGCAGCCTTACGGGTGGTACAGGGGGATCCTACGAGCAGTACTTC.

The chain links TRBV30 to TRBJ2-1; 11 bases fit TRBD1. The V gene end was trimmed by 0 bases and the J gene end by 8 bases; junction bases not matched to a gene: 3. Germline V gives CDR1 GTSNPN, CDR2 SVGIG (reference sequence). The CDR3 covers 14 residues. DNA of the CDR3: TGTGCCTGGAGTGTTCTGGACAGGGGGCATGAGCAGTTCTTC. Translation: CAWSVLDRGHEQFF.

This chain joins TRBV28 and TRBJ2-7; D not certain. CDR1 is MDHEN, CDR2 SYDVKM, per germline. The CDR3 has 14 amino acids. The germline V and J ends were trimmed by 6 bases and 3 bases, with 15 bases remaining between them. The CDR3 is CASRPGPTRYEQYF. Here the CDR3 DNA reads TGTGCCAGCAGACCCGGGCCGACCCGCTACGAGCAGTACTTC.

A few counts support this clone. The V and J genes are TRBV19 and TRBJ1-5, with TRBD1 matching 10 bases. The V gene end was trimmed by 5 bases and the J gene end by 3 bases; junction bases not matched to a gene: 7. Germline CDR1 is LNHDA and CDR2 is SQIVND (reference sequence). The CDR3 loop spans 16 amino acids. The CDR3 loop reads CASSAGTGAVNQPQHF. CDR3 DNA sequence: TGTGCCAGTAGTGCCGGGACAGGGGCCGTCAATCAGCCCCAGCATTTT. The full variable domain, in which reference TRBV19 and TRBJ1-5 provide the parts outside the CDR3, is DGGITQSPKYLFRKEGQNVTLSCEQNLNHDAMYWYRQDPGQGLRLIYYSQIVNDFQKGDIAEGYSVSREKKESFPLTVTSAQKNPTAFYLCASSAGTGAVNQPQHFGDGTRLSIL.

This chain connects TRBV9 to TRBJ2-7; 8 positions match TRBD1. Germline CDR1 SGDLS, CDR2 YYNGEE. V lost 4 bases, J lost 4 bases, and 10 bases stayed unmatched. This CDR3 is 15 amino acids long. The CDR3 reads CASSTAGTGGYEQYF. The CDR3, as DNA: TGTGCCAGCAGCACGGCCGGGACAGGAGGGTACGAGCAGTACTTC.

This clone was seen a single time. The chain joins TRBV10-1 to TRBJ2-2; 7 bases are a match to TRBD1. J was trimmed by 7 bases and V by 5 bases; bases with no gene match: 7. Germline CDR1 is WNHNN and CDR2 is SYGVQD (reference sequence). The CDR3 is 14 amino acids. The CDR3 sequence: CASSRDRSIGELFF. Written as DNA, the CDR3 is TGCGCCAGCAGTCGGGACAGATCGATCGGGGAGCTGTTTTTT.

The V gene is TRBV14, the J gene TRBJ1-1, with 7 positions matching TRBD1. The junction had 5 bases not matched to a gene; V was cut back by 4 bases and J by 3 bases. CDR1 and CDR2 from the germline V gene are SGHDN and FVKESK. The CDR3 totals 14 residues. The CDR3 loop reads CASSRQGWDTEAFF. In DNA, the CDR3 is TGTGCCAGCAGCCGACAGGGCTGGGACACTGAAGCTTTCTTT.

The V and J genes are TRBV5-6 and TRBJ2-7; maybe TRBD1 (5 bases). Trimming pared 5 bases from V and 2 bases from J, leaving 11 bases between. In germline, CDR1 is SGHDT, CDR2 YYEEEE. The CDR3 covers 13 residues. As DNA, the CDR3 is TGTGCCAGCAGTTTGACAGTGACCTACGAGCAGTACTTC. Protein: CASSLTVTYEQYF.

The CDR3 protein is CASSSTQPGFYNEQFF. The CDR3 DNA follows: TGTGCCAGCAGTTCTACGCAGCCGGGATTCTACAATGAGCAGTTCTTC. The chain recombines TRBV6-5 with TRBJ2-1, with D maybe TRBD2 (5 bases). CDR3 length equals 16 residues. Trimming shortened V by 4 bases and J by 3 bases, and 16 bases separated the two germline ends. The germline CDR1 and CDR2 sequences are MNHEY and SVGAGI.

The rearrangement links TRBV7-9 to TRBJ2-3, with D tentatively TRBD2 (5 bases). The germline CDR1 and CDR2 sequences are SEHNR and FQNEAQ (reference sequence). Trimming removed 2 bases from V and 7 bases from J, with 10 bases in between. The CDR3 covers 13 residues. CDR3 bases: TGTGCCAGCAGCTTATTGTTCGGGAATACGCAGTATTTT. As protein: CASSLLFGNTQYF.